Listed here are 2 T cell receptor beta chains from one sample, sequenced in a study of spatial heterogeneity in lung cancer. Time point noted: sample taken at primary tumor resection. Using its own MiXCR run on the 5' RACE reads, TCRdb lists one record per CDR3 protein. Here the sample spans fewer than 65,000 distinct CDR3 sequences, approximately 6% being singletons. Sequences were derived from PBMCs, sampled at surgery. The origin of the receptors is a female donor with early-stage non-small cell lung cancer.

This clonotype came up many times. V gene TRBV10-3 combines with J gene TRBJ1-2; D is perhaps TRBD1 (5 bases). Trimming stripped 2 bases from V and 2 bases from J, with 12 bases between. Germline CDR1 reads ENHRY; CDR2 reads SYGVKD. The CDR3 contains 15 residues. The CDR3 is CAISEGQGKNYGYTF. CDR3 nucleotides: TGTGCCATCAGTGAGGGGCAGGGTAAGAACTATGGCTACACCTTC.

This clonotype has only a few counts. This chain links TRBV2 with TRBJ1-1, with D unclear. The CDR3 runs 12 residues. Germline assignment: CDR1 SNHLY and CDR2 FYNNEI. V was trimmed by 2 bases and J by 5 bases, leaving 6 bases between them. The CDR3 is CASSEWRTEAFF. In DNA, the CDR3 is TGTGCCAGCAGTGAATGGAGGACTGAAGCTTTCTTT.